This T cell receptor beta chain was captured by sequencing in a study of blood T cell repertoires in COVID-19. Looking at the study overall: The United States, Italy and Spain supplied acute and convalescent COVID-19 samples. Sample material is recorded as cDNA or gDNA derived from T cells, B-cell-depleted T cells, or PBMCs.

As processed by the authors: Reference gene primer amplification gave nucleated cell count estimates. TCRdb keeps only in-frame clones here, not all; method: immunoSEQ multiplex PCR. The V and J calls and clone size come from that table; D and trimming were worked out from the DNA. The sample comprises 50,000 to 75,000 clones, 88% of which are singletons, and 20% to 25% rests with the top ten. This clone was counted once. The V and J ends lost 5 bases and 7 bases, in that order; junction bases with no gene match: 17. The germline V gene encodes CDR1 SGHVS and CDR2 FNYEAQ. There are 17 residues in the CDR3.

The V call is TRBV7-6, the J call TRBJ2-7, with 10 bases lining up with TRBD2. The source of this sequence is a woman between 45 and 60 years old with active or convalescent COVID-19. Sequenced: peripheral blood. CDR3 nucleotides: TGTGCCAGCAGCGAAGCGGGGTGGGCTAGCGGGAGTTGGGAGCAGTACTTC. As protein: CASSEAGWASGSWEQYF.